One sample yielded the 8 T cell receptor beta chains listed below, sequenced in a study of cytomegalovirus exposure and HLA in healthy donors. Primers included in the PCR were 60 Vbeta and 13 Jbeta primers. Produced via immunoSEQ multiplex PCR; TCRdb's table is partial and in-frame only. The data hold 110,000 or so clones, with roughly 71% observed a single time. Sequences were obtained from PBMCs. These TCRs come from a woman in her 70s in good health and CMV-seropositive.

The chain recombines TRBV5-1 with TRBJ1-1; D is perhaps TRBD1 (6 bases). CDR1 and CDR2 from the germline V gene are SGHRS and YFSETQ. V lost 3 bases, J lost 3 bases, and 9 bases lay in between. The CDR3 has 13 amino acids. CDR3 nucleotides: TGCGCCAGCAGCTCACAGGGAGACACTGAAGCTTTCTTT. Its translation is CASSSQGDTEAFF.

The rearrangement joins TRBV15 to TRBJ2-1, with D possibly matching TRBD1 (5 bases). Per the germline V gene, CDR1 is LNHNV and CDR2 is YYDKDF (reference sequence). V lost 3 bases to trimming and J lost 7 bases, with 13 bases between them. The CDR3 consists of 14 residues. Here the CDR3 DNA reads TGTGCCACCAGCAGGGCCCAGGGAAGGAATGAGCAGTTCTTC. This codes for CATSRAQGRNEQFF.

This clone was counted once. V usage is TRBV9 and J usage is TRBJ1-1; D unclear. Trimming took off 0 bases at V and 7 bases at J, with 10 bases between the two ends. This CDR3 has 13 amino acids. Germline CDR1 SGDLS, CDR2 YYNGEE. DNA of the CDR3: TGTGCCAGCAGCGTAGACGGCCCGGGTGAAGCTTTCTTT. Protein: CASSVDGPGEAFF.

This clone was picked up one time. The chain joins TRBV6-5 to TRBJ1-2; TRBD1 matches at 7 bases. The CDR3 is 14 amino acids. Losses at the gene ends were 6 bases for V and 0 bases for J; bases not matched to a gene: 4. Germline values: CDR1 MNHEY, CDR2 SVGAGI. This chain's CDR3 is CASRRDSSNYGYTF. CDR3 coding DNA: TGTGCCAGCAGACGGGACAGCTCTAACTATGGCTACACCTTC.

The CDR3 coding sequence is TGTGCCTGGACGGGTGGACAGGGGGCTCGGGGCTACACCTTC. Translation gives CAWTGGQGARGYTF. The chain links TRBV30 to TRBJ1-2; TRBD1 agrees at 11 bases. This CDR3 region has 14 residues. V gave up 4 bases and J gave up 8 bases; unmatched junction bases: 9. Germline CDR1 reads GTSNPN; CDR2 reads SVGIG (reference sequence).

This clone has a handful of counts. The V gene is TRBV2, the J gene TRBJ1-3; no definite D call. The CDR3 spans 14 residues. Germline CDR1 reads SNHLY; CDR2 reads FYNNEI. V was cut by 7 bases and J by 0 bases, with 10 bases left in between. The CDR3 DNA reads TGTGCCAGCAACCCGGGGAGCTCTGGAAACACCATATATTTT. As protein: CASNPGSSGNTIYF.

The chain uses TRBV7-2 and TRBJ2-7; 15 bases map to TRBD2. This CDR3 comprises 15 residues. V lost 9 bases, J lost 4 bases, and 7 bases stayed unmatched. Germline V CDR1 and CDR2: SGHTA, FQGNSA. Written as DNA, the CDR3 is TGTGCCAGTGTCGGGACTAGCGGGGGGTCTTACGAGCAGTACTTC. This translates into CASVGTSGGSYEQYF.

This clone occurred once. This chain uses TRBV9 with TRBJ2-5; 15 bases agree with TRBD2. CDR1 and CDR2 from the germline V gene are SGDLS and YYNGEE. The ends lost 3 bases at V and 1 base at J; junction bases unmatched: 4. The CDR3 runs to 17 residues. In DNA form, the CDR3 reads TGTGCCAGCAGCGAGGGGACTAGCGGGGGGTCCCAAGAGACCCAGTACTTC. It yields the protein CASSEGTSGGSQETQYF.